The 21 T cell receptor beta chains below come from one sample, sequenced in a study. TCRdb itself ran the 5' RACE reads through MiXCR, one entry per CDR3 protein. This sample has roughly 42,000 distinct CDR3 sequences, with 30% found just once. Source material: tumor-infiltrating memory CD4+ T cells sorted from the breast tumor. Subset meaning: memory CD4+ T cells, CD4+CD45RO+CD25-. These receptors all stem from a female donor with breast cancer.

The table lists this clonotype with many counts. The rearrangement uses TRBV4-1 and TRBJ1-1; D ambiguous. Germline assignment: CDR1 MGHRA and CDR2 YSYEKL. V dropped 6 bases and J dropped 5 bases, with 16 bases sitting between them. The CDR3 is made up of 14 amino acids. The CDR3 DNA sequence: TGCGCCAGCAGGCCACCGACCCTCGAAACTGAAGCTTTCTTT. Translated: CASRPPTLETEAFF.

This clonotype showed up just a few times. The chain uses TRBV9 and TRBJ1-3, with D possibly being TRBD1 (5 bases). The ends were cut back, 4 bases at V and 0 bases at J, with 14 bases in the middle. The CDR3 runs 16 residues. Germline V gives CDR1 SGDLS, CDR2 YYNGEE. For the CDR3, the DNA is TGTGCCAGCAGCCCCATTCTGGGGGACTCTGGAAACACCATATATTTT. Protein product: CASSPILGDSGNTIYF.

This clonotype occurred many times. The chain links TRBV20-1 to TRBJ1-1, with TRBD1 as a possible D gene (5 bases). The CDR3 runs to 15 residues. V lost 4 bases, J lost 4 bases, and 19 bases lay in between. Germline lookup yields CDR1 DFQATT and CDR2 SNEGSKA (reference sequence). This chain's CDR3 is CSANVAGRAGTEAFF. CDR3 nucleotides: TGCAGTGCTAATGTGGCGGGCAGGGCGGGCACTGAAGCTTTCTTT.

The CDR3 sequence: CASSELGVTDTQYF. The CDR3 nucleotides read TGTGCCAGCAGCGAACTCGGGGTCACAGATACGCAGTATTTT. The chain links TRBV2 to TRBJ2-3; maybe TRBD2 (5 bases). V lost 6 bases and J 2 bases, leaving 12 bases between the germline ends. Germline assignment: CDR1 SNHLY and CDR2 FYNNEI. This CDR3 region has 14 residues.

The rearrangement links TRBV7-9 to TRBJ1-3, with TRBD1 as a possible D gene (6 bases). Between the trimmed V and J ends, which lost 3 bases and 3 bases, there was a span of 15 bases. The CDR3 covers 16 residues. Germline V gene sequence: CDR1 SEHNR, CDR2 FQNEAQ (reference sequence). CDR3 residues: CASSLDGGLFGNTIYF. CDR3 bases: TGTGCCAGCAGCTTGGATGGGGGGCTCTTTGGAAACACCATATATTTT.

The chain carries TRBV7-6 and TRBJ2-1; TRBD1 aligns across 8 bases. Germline V gives CDR1 SGHVS, CDR2 FNYEAQ. CDR3 length: 12 residues. After removal of 5 bases from V and 10 bases from J, the junction contained 4 bases not matched to a gene. CDR3 in DNA: TGTGCCAGCAGCGGACAGGGCCGGGAGCAGTTCTTC. This codes for CASSGQGREQFF. The variable domain in full, completed from reference TRBV7-6 and TRBJ2-1, reads GAGVSQSPRYKVTKRGQDVALRCDPISGHVSLYWYRQALGQGPEFLTYFNYEAQQDKSGLPNDRFSAERPEGSISTLTIQRTEQRDSAMYRCASSGQGREQFFGPGTRLTVL.

This clonotype was observed at least ten times. The CDR3 is CSARDESSGRSGTDTQYF. The CDR3 DNA sequence: TGCAGTGCTAGAGATGAGTCTAGCGGGAGGAGTGGCACAGATACGCAGTATTTT. This sequence joins TRBV20-1 and TRBJ2-3; 11 bases line up with TRBD2. The CDR3 sequence is 18 residues long. With V trimmed by 0 bases and J by 1 base, 9 bases remained unmatched. Germline CDR1 reads DFQATT; CDR2 reads SNEGSKA (reference sequence).

Turning to this clonotype: A much larger clone lies one base from this, so it may be a read error. J is TRBJ1-2 and V is TRBV6-5; D is unclear. Looked up from germline, CDR1 is MNHEY and CDR2 is SVGAGI. The CDR3 loop spans 15 amino acids. The CDR3 bases are TGTGCCAGCAGTTACCGGAGGACTGAAAACTGTGGCTACACCTTC. This gives the protein CASSYRRTENCGYTF.

This clonotype was seen a handful of times. The chain links TRBV5-1 to TRBJ2-1, with 9 bases fitting TRBD2. V was pared by 3 bases and J by 1 base, with 5 bases of the junction left unmatched. Germline V CDR1 and CDR2: SGHRS, YFSETQ. The CDR3 extends over 16 amino acids. The CDR3: CASSWYAGGSYNEQFF. CDR3 bases: TGCGCCAGCAGCTGGTACGCGGGAGGGTCCTACAATGAGCAGTTCTTC. The complete variable domain, with remaining parts taken from reference TRBV5-1 and TRBJ2-1, reads KAGVTQTPRYLIKTRGQQVTLSCSPISGHRSVSWYQQTPGQGLQFLFEYFSETQRNKGNFPGRFSGRQFSNSRSEMNVSTLELGDSALYLCASSWYAGGSYNEQFFGPGTRLTVL.

In this sample, this clonotype turned up many times. J is TRBJ2-7 and V is TRBV9, with D perhaps TRBD1 (5 bases). The CDR3 runs to 14 residues. Germline CDR1 is SGDLS and CDR2 is YYNGEE. The V and J ends lost 4 bases and 2 bases respectively, with 13 bases between them. The CDR3 region is CASSPLVGAYEQYF. The CDR3 region has the DNA TGTGCCAGCAGCCCCCTCGTAGGGGCCTACGAGCAGTACTTC.

This clonotype was found a few times. V is TRBV4-1 and J is TRBJ2-6; 8 nucleotides align to TRBD1. The CDR3 extends over 19 amino acids. Germline trimming cut 2 bases from V and 0 bases from J; bases unmatched to any gene: 9. Germline V gene data show CDR1 as MGHRA and CDR2 as YSYEKL. CDR3 bases: TGCGCCAGCAGCCAATACGGACAGGGTCCTTTCTCTGGGGCCAACGTCCTGACTTTC. Translation: CASSQYGQGPFSGANVLTF.

Remarks on this clonotype: One end of the junction varies from germline; a read error may be responsible. J is TRBJ2-2 and V is TRBV5-1; 10 nucleotides align to TRBD2. This CDR3 spans 16 amino acids. Germline V gene lookup returns CDR1 SGHRS and CDR2 YFSETQ. The CDR3 reads CASSFLAGDSTGGLFF. The CDR3 DNA sequence: TGCGCCAGCAGCTTTCTAGCGGGAGACTCCACCGGGGGGCTGTTTTTT.

The chain joins TRBV20-1 to TRBJ1-5; no firm D call. V lost 6 bases and J 0 bases, leaving 12 bases between the germline ends. The CDR3 covers 14 residues. CDR1 and CDR2 (germline): DFQATT, SNEGSKA (reference sequence). The CDR3 reads CSAPGAYSNQPQHF. Written as DNA, the CDR3 is TGCAGTGCCCCTGGAGCGTATAGCAATCAGCCCCAGCATTTT.

Here the CDR3 DNA reads TGTGCCTCCGCCGAAGGTGCAGCCTTACAAGAGACCCAGTACTTC. It translates to CASAEGAALQETQYF. The V and J genes are TRBV24-1 and TRBJ2-5, with D hard to call. CDR3 length: 15 residues. Trimming removed 12 bases from V and 2 bases from J, with 21 bases in between. Germline CDR1 KGHDR, CDR2 SFDVKD.

The rearrangement joins TRBV6-1 to TRBJ1-5, with D possibly matching TRBD1 (6 bases). Germline V gene sequence: CDR1 MNHNS, CDR2 SASEGT. V gave up 8 bases and J gave up 7 bases, with 15 bases separating them. There are 13 residues in the CDR3. CDR3 sequence (DNA): TGTGCCAGCCGTAACCTACAGGGACAGCCCCAGCATTTT. Protein product: CASRNLQGQPQHF.

The chain uses TRBV28 and TRBJ1-1; D call uncertain. V lost 3 bases and J lost 1, with 6 bases in between. CDR3 length: 13 amino acids. Germline V gene data show CDR1 as MDHEN and CDR2 as SYDVKM. In nucleotides, the CDR3 is TGTGCCAGCAGTTTTTCCGGGAACACTGAAGCTTTCTTT. Encoded protein: CASSFSGNTEAFF.

As regards this clonotype: One end of the junction varies from germline; a read error may be responsible. This chain joins TRBV20-1 and TRBJ1-4, with a possible D match to TRBD1 (5 bases). CDR1 DFQATT and CDR2 SNEGSKA come from the germline V gene (reference sequence). The CDR3 length is 13 residues. This chain's CDR3 is CSAKTGRDEKLFF. For the CDR3, the DNA is TGCAGCGCTAAAACAGGTCGGGATGAAAAACTGTTTTTT.

The J gene is TRBJ2-5, the V gene TRBV12-3 or TRBV12-4; D remains ambiguous. Trimming took off 2 bases at V and 2 bases at J, with 9 bases between the two ends. This CDR3 has 14 residues. The CDR3 nucleotides read TGTGCCAGCAGTTTAAAACGGATACAAGAGACCCAGTACTTC. This sequence encodes CASSLKRIQETQYF.

This clonotype was seen at least ten times. The rearrangement uses TRBV20-1 and TRBJ1-2; 11 nucleotides match TRBD1. The CDR3 is made up of 15 amino acids. With V trimmed by 4 bases and J by 6 bases, 10 bases remained unmatched. Germline V lookup: CDR1 DFQATT, CDR2 SNEGSKA (reference sequence). This chain's CDR3 is CSAMDRGPRRHGYTF. The CDR3, as DNA: TGCAGTGCTATGGACAGGGGGCCTAGAAGGCATGGCTACACCTTC.

A word on this clonotype: A much larger clone lies a single base off, so this may be a read error. This chain connects TRBV27 to TRBJ2-7, with D uncertain. Per the germline V gene, CDR1 is MNHEY and CDR2 is SMNVEV (reference sequence). The CDR3 has 11 amino acids. In DNA, the CDR3 is TGTGCCAGCAGTTTTGGTGACGAGCGGTACTTC. This encodes CASSFGDERYF.

The chain combines TRBV20-1 with TRBJ1-2; TRBD1 agrees at 7 bases. In germline, CDR1 is DFQATT, CDR2 SNEGSKA (reference sequence). CDR3 length: 15 amino acids. Trimming at V came to 1 base and at J to 4 bases, leaving 9 bases not matched to a gene. CDR3 coding DNA: TGCAGTGCTAGAGTCACGGGACAGCTCTTCTATGGCTACACCTTC. Translating gives CSARVTGQLFYGYTF.